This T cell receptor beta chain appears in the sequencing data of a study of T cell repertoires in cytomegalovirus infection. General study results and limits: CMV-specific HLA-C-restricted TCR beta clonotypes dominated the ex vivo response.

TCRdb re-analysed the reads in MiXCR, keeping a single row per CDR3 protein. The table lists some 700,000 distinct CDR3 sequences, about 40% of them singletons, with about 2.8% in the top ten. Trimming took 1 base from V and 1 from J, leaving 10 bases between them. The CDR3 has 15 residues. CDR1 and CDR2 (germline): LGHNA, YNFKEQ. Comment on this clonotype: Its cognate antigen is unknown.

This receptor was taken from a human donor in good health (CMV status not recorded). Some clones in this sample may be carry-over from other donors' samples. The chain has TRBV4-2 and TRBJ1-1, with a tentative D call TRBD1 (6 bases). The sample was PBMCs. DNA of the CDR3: TGTGCCAGCAGCCAAGTTGACAGGCCGAACACTGAAGCTTTCTTT. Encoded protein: CASSQVDRPNTEAFF.